The 18 T cell receptor beta chains presented below share a single source sample, sequenced in a study of regulatory T cells in long-lasting Graves disease. Researchers made TCR beta libraries by using iRepertoire HTBI primers and running Arm-PCR on CDR3 regions. One entry per CDR3 protein results from TCRdb running MiXCR on the multiplex PCR reads. The sample yields about 420,000 distinct CDR3 sequences, 20% to 25% seen once. As to time point: persistent/refractory GD, antithyroid drugs over 5 years with positive TRAb. PBMC RNA served as the TCR library source. The specimen was peripheral blood mononuclear cells (PBMCs), collected when the disease was refractory, from a patient treated with antithyroid drugs. The source of these receptors is a female donor with Graves disease.

This chain uses TRBV20-1 with TRBJ1-6; D unresolved. CDR3 length: 15 residues. V was pared by 5 bases and J by 0 bases, with 11 bases between. Per germline, CDR1 DFQATT and CDR2 SNEGSKA (reference sequence). DNA for the CDR3: TGCAGTGCTCTTGACTGGAGCTCCTATAATTCACCCCTCCACTTT. Protein: CSALDWSSYNSPLHF.

The sample holds many counts of this clonotype. J is TRBJ1-5 and V is TRBV2; a weak D match, TRBD1 (6 bases). Per the germline V gene, CDR1 is SNHLY and CDR2 is FYNNEI. The ends were cut back, 10 bases at V and 4 bases at J, with 14 bases in the middle. The CDR3 loop spans 13 amino acids. CDR3 sequence (DNA): TGTGCCACCAAAGGACAGCCTAATCAGCCCCAGCATTTT. It codes for CATKGQPNQPQHF.

This clonotype was recorded a few times. This sequence joins TRBV7-9 and TRBJ1-2; 9 nucleotides match TRBD1. The CDR3 runs 14 residues. V lost 5 bases and J lost 8; bases outside the gene matches: 9. Germline CDR1 reads SEHNR; CDR2 reads FQNEAQ (reference sequence). CDR3 loop: CASSPRQGGQGYTF. The CDR3 coding sequence is TGTGCCAGCAGCCCCCGACAGGGGGGACAGGGCTACACCTTC.

This clonotype was seen at least ten times. A read error may produce the germline difference seen at one junction end. This rearrangement joins TRBV2 to TRBJ1-2; 10 bases map to TRBD1. Germline V CDR1 and CDR2: SNHLY, FYNNEI. CDR3 length: 12 residues. CDR3 DNA sequence: TGCCTACGGGGACAGGGGATGAATGGCTACACCTTC. This codes for CLRGQGMNGYTF.

The chain links TRBV6-5 to TRBJ1-1; unclear D gene. The CDR3 is 15 residues long. Germline V CDR1 and CDR2: MNHEY, SVGAGI. Trimming removed 2 bases from V and 8 bases from J, with 18 bases in between. DNA for the CDR3: TGTGCCAGCAGTTACCTCCCGCCGGAGGGCTCCGAAGCTTTCTTT. Protein sequence: CASSYLPPEGSEAFF.

This clonotype came up many times. The chain carries TRBV28 and TRBJ2-2; D unresolved. Germline CDR1 reads MDHEN; CDR2 reads SYDVKM. The CDR3 consists of 13 residues. Trimming removed 7 bases from V and 2 bases from J, with 8 bases in between. DNA for the CDR3: TGTGCCAGCATGGATACAAACACCGGGGAGCTGTTTTTT. This sequence encodes CASMDTNTGELFF. Drawing the rest from reference TRBV28 and TRBJ2-2, the complete variable domain is DVKVTQSSRYLVKRTGEKVFLECVQDMDHENMFWYRQDPGLGLRLIYFSYDVKMKEKGDIPEGYSVSREKKERFSLILESASTNQTSMYLCASMDTNTGELFFGEGSRLTVL.

The table lists this clonotype with a few counts. This chain uses TRBV7-2 with TRBJ2-7; D not certain. Germline CDR1 is SGHTA and CDR2 is FQGNSA. The CDR3 sequence is 13 residues long. V shed 3 bases and J shed 5 bases, with 11 bases lying between them. The CDR3 sequence is CASSFSPGHEQYF. For the CDR3, the DNA is TGTGCCAGCAGCTTCAGCCCAGGCCACGAGCAGTACTTC.

This clonotype was observed at least ten times. A read error may be the cause here, since a much bigger clone is one base away. This chain connects TRBV5-4 to TRBJ2-5; unclear D gene. Trimming removed 2 bases from V and 3 bases from J, with 2 bases in between. This CDR3 is built from 11 residues. CDR1 SGHNT and CDR2 YYREEE come from the germline V gene (reference sequence). Here the CDR3 DNA reads TGTGCCAGCAGCTTCGAAGAGACCCAGTACTTC. Residues: CASSFEETQYF.

This chain uses TRBV20-1 with TRBJ1-3, with 7 positions matching TRBD1. V lost 6 bases and J lost 6; bases outside the gene matches: 8. The CDR3 consists of 13 residues. Germline CDR1 reads DFQATT; CDR2 reads SNEGSKA (reference sequence). The CDR3 coding sequence is TGCAGTGCGCCCGACAGGGCGGAAAACACCATATATTTT. Translated: CSAPDRAENTIYF.

The chain joins TRBV5-5 to TRBJ1-3; D is undetermined. This CDR3 region has 17 residues. V was pared by 4 bases and J by 1 base, with 18 bases between. Germline assignment: CDR1 SGHKS and CDR2 YYEKEE (reference sequence). CDR3 in amino acids: CASSPQGWKLSGNTIYF. The CDR3 DNA sequence: TGTGCCAGCAGCCCACAAGGTTGGAAGCTTTCTGGAAACACCATATATTTT.

The chain employs TRBV5-1 and TRBJ2-5; 7 nucleotides line up with TRBD2. Germline V lookup: CDR1 SGHRS, CDR2 YFSETQ. Trimming took 3 bases from V and 4 from J; bases not matched to a gene: 6. This CDR3 has 14 amino acids. CDR3 sequence: CASSSGLDRETQYF. As DNA, the CDR3 is TGCGCCAGCAGCTCAGGACTAGATCGAGAGACCCAGTACTTC.

There are many counts of this clonotype. The chain has TRBV20-1 and TRBJ2-1, with TRBD2 matching over 10 bases. The CDR3 has 14 residues. V shed 3 bases and J 5 bases; nucleotides not matched to a gene: 4. Germline CDR1 and CDR2: DFQATT and SNEGSKA (reference sequence). This CDR3 is CSARASGRNNEQFF. CDR3 DNA sequence: TGCAGTGCTAGGGCTAGCGGGAGAAACAATGAGCAGTTCTTC.

This clonotype has just a few counts. The rearrangement uses TRBV19 and TRBJ2-7; 14 bases match TRBD2. V trimming: 4 bases; J trimming: 7 bases; junction bases outside the gene matches: 15. The CDR3 has 18 amino acids. The germline gives CDR1 LNHDA, CDR2 SQIVND (reference sequence). The CDR3 loop reads CASSTSGLAGVFDREQYF. In DNA form, the CDR3 reads TGTGCCAGTAGTACATCGGGACTAGCGGGAGTTTTCGATAGGGAGCAGTACTTC.

This clonotype was counted many times. The chain joins TRBV15 to TRBJ1-5; unclear D gene. V was clipped by 1 base and J by 3 bases, with 10 bases between them. The CDR3 length is 15 residues. CDR1 and CDR2 from the germline V gene are LNHNV and YYDKDF (reference sequence). CDR3 nucleotides: TGTGCCACCAGCAGAGGGAAAGGGATCAATCAGCCCCAGCATTTT. Translation gives CATSRGKGINQPQHF.

This clonotype was counted ten times or more. The V and J genes are TRBV14 and TRBJ1-1; D is unresolved. The V end lost 4 bases, the J end lost 0 bases, and 21 bases lay between the germline ends. CDR1 is SGHDN, CDR2 FVKESK, per germline. The CDR3 runs 18 residues. This chain's CDR3 is CASSPSPLFSHMNTEAFF. CDR3 bases: TGTGCCAGCAGCCCAAGCCCCTTATTCAGCCACATGAACACTGAAGCTTTCTTT.

The V gene is TRBV10-3, the J gene TRBJ2-7; possibly TRBD2 for D (6 bases). Per germline, CDR1 ENHRY and CDR2 SYGVKD. The CDR3 spans 16 residues. The germline V and J ends were trimmed by 6 bases and 5 bases, with 23 bases remaining between them. CDR3 sequence reads: CAISSRASESLDEQYF. Here the CDR3 DNA reads TGTGCCATCAGCTCGAGGGCTAGCGAGAGTTTAGACGAGCAGTACTTC.

This clonotype was seen more than once but under ten times. The V gene is TRBV6-2 or TRBV6-3, the J gene TRBJ1-1; no clear D. With 1 base removed from V and 8 bases from J, the gap between germline ends came to 11 bases. The germline gives CDR1 MNHEY, CDR2 SVGEGT. This CDR3 spans 13 amino acids. CDR3 residues: CASSYFRGGEAFF. CDR3 bases: TGTGCCAGCAGTTACTTCCGTGGAGGGGAAGCTTTCTTT.

The chain combines TRBV12-3 or TRBV12-4 with TRBJ1-1; D possibly corresponds to TRBD1 (6 bases). V lost 5 bases, J lost 7 bases, and 26 bases lay in between. The CDR3 length is 17 residues. The CDR3 DNA is TGTGCCAGCAGTCCTCGACTAAGGGGGGGGGCTGGCGGTGAAGCTTTCTTT. Translation gives CASSPRLRGGAGGEAFF.